This is a list of T cell receptor beta chains from one sample in a study of blood T cell repertoires in COVID-19. Sequencing used immunoSEQ multiplex PCR; TCRdb keeps in-frame clones, though not all of them. The profile shows approximately 380,000 clones, 85% of them singletons. The sample comprised peripheral blood. These receptors were collected from a young woman with acute or convalescent COVID-19. The CDR3 runs from the conserved cysteine through the conserved F or W. The D gene is left open where the match is weak. Only part of the rows carry a size: once, few, many, or a class if the clone is expanded.

>TRBD1|TRBJ2-7|few|TRBV19
TGTGCCAGTAGTTCACAGGGGGCTGCCTACGAGCAGTACTTC
CASSSQGAAYEQYF
>.|TRBJ1-5|.|TRBV3-1/TRBV3-2
TGTGCCAGCAGCCATGAGGGTAGCAATCAGCCCCAGCATTTT
CASSHEGSNQPQHF
>.|TRBJ2-5|once|TRBV19
TGTGCCAGTACCCAACCAGGGGAGATTGACCAGTACTTC
CASTQPGEIDQYF
>.|TRBJ2-5|.|TRBV5-6
TGTGCCAGCAGCTTGGAACAGGGAGGGACGAAGACCCAGTACTTC
CASSLEQGGTKTQYF
>.|TRBJ1-1|few|TRBV5-4
TGTGCCAGCAGCATTGGGGCCCAGGCCACTGAAGCTTTCTTT
CASSIGAQATEAFF
>.|TRBJ1-4|.|TRBV28
TGTGCCGCCCACAGTTCTCTTAATGAAAAACTGTTTTTT
CAAHSSLNEKLFF
>TRBD1|TRBJ1-2|.|TRBV6-5
TGTGCCAGCAGCGCCAAGACAGGGGCCCCCTATGGCTACACCTTC
CASSAKTGAPYGYTF
>.|TRBJ2-5|.|TRBV29-1
TGCAGCGTTGAAGATCCTGACTACTTTAGGGAGACCCAGTACTTC
CSVEDPDYFRETQYF
>TRBD2|TRBJ2-1|.|TRBV2
TGTGCCAGCAGTGAAAGGTCGCGGACTAGCGGAAATGAGCAGTTCTTC
CASSERSRTSGNEQFF
>TRBD1|TRBJ2-7|.|TRBV19
TGTGCCAGTAGTAGGGGGACAGTAACCTACGAGCAGTACTTC
CASSRGTVTYEQYF
>.|TRBJ2-1|.|TRBV9
TGTGCCAGCAGCGCCCTTGGAGGGAGAGCAAGAGTGTCCTACAATGAGCAGTTCTTC
CASSALGGRARVSYNEQFF
>TRBD1|TRBJ1-3|.|TRBV5-1
TGCGCCAGCAGCGCACAGGGGGCGCGTGGAAACACCATATATTTT
CASSAQGARGNTIYF
>TRBD1|TRBJ1-4|.|TRBV30
TGTGCCTGGAGTTGGAGGACAGGGGGCGGGCTGTTGGGGTTAAATGAAAAACTGTTTTTT
CAWSWRTGGGLLGLNEKLFF
>.|TRBJ1-4|.|TRBV27
TGTGCCAGCAGCAACCAACCCAGGGTTAACGGTGAAAAACTGTTTTTT
CASSNQPRVNGEKLFF
>.|TRBJ2-7|.|TRBV5-1
TGCGCCAGCAGCTCGGCAGGGCAGAGCGAGCAGTACTTC
CASSSAGQSEQYF
>.|TRBJ1-1|.|TRBV13
TGTGCCAGCAGCTTAGGTGTCCAGGGTGGCACTGAAGCTTTCTTT
CASSLGVQGGTEAFF
>.|TRBJ1-5|.|TRBV11-2
TGTGCCAGCAGCTTAGGACGAGGGAATCAGCCCCAGCATTTT
CASSLGRGNQPQHF
>.|TRBJ2-1|.|TRBV7-3
TGTGCCAGCAGCTTACAGGGGAACCTCCCCCACAATGAGCAGTTCTTC
CASSLQGNLPHNEQFF
>TRBD1|TRBJ1-2|.|TRBV2
TGTGCCAGCAGGGTCGGGACAGGGGGATTGGGCTACACCTTC
CASRVGTGGLGYTF
>TRBD1|TRBJ2-2|.|TRBV25-1
TGTGCCAGCAGTGGACAGGGAGAGGCCGGGGAGCTGTTTTTT
CASSGQGEAGELFF
>TRBD2|TRBJ2-4|.|TRBV7-2
TGTGCCAATCTAAGTTTAGCGGGAGAGAAGCTAGCCAAAAACATTCAGTACTTC
CANLSLAGEKLAKNIQYF
>.|TRBJ1-2|.|TRBV6-5
TGTGCCAGCAGTTACTCCTCAGGGAACTATGGCTACACCTTC
CASSYSSGNYGYTF
>.|TRBJ2-5|.|TRBV30
TGTGCCTGGGCCCCGCTCAGTCACCAAGAGACCCAGTACTTC
CAWAPLSHQETQYF
>TRBD2|TRBJ2-7|.|TRBV6-2/TRBV6-3
TGTGCCAGCAGCTCCCTAGCGGGAGCGTCCTACGAGCAGTACTTC
CASSSLAGASYEQYF
>.|TRBJ2-5|.|TRBV9
TGTGCCAGCAGCGTACGTCTAGGAGAGACCCAGTACTTC
CASSVRLGETQYF
>TRBD2|TRBJ2-7|many|TRBV28
TGTGCCAGCAGTCGGGGAGCGGGAGGGCCTAGGGAGCAGTACTTC
CASSRGAGGPREQYF
>.|TRBJ2-2|.|TRBV11-2
TGTGCCAGCAGCCCCCCCGCGATGTTAAACACCGGGGAGCTGTTTTTT
CASSPPAMLNTGELFF
>.|TRBJ1-6|few|TRBV4-1
TGCGCCAGCAGCCAAGCATTCCAGTATAATTCACCCCTCCACTTT
CASSQAFQYNSPLHF
>TRBD2|TRBJ2-7|few|TRBV30
TGTGCCTGGAGGATAGCGGGGGGATCAGACGAGCAGTACTTC
CAWRIAGGSDEQYF
>.|TRBJ2-4|.|TRBV29-1
TGCAGCGTTGGGGGGGAAGCCAAAAACATTCAGTACTTC
CSVGGEAKNIQYF
>TRBD1|TRBJ1-2|.|TRBV12-5
TGTGCTAGTGGTTTGGCAGGGGGCTATGGCTACACCTTC
CASGLAGGYGYTF
>TRBD1|TRBJ2-7|.|TRBV5-1
TGCGCCAGCAGCATCGGGGACAGGGGGCTTAATTACGAGCAGTACTTC
CASSIGDRGLNYEQYF
>.|TRBJ2-7|.|TRBV5-1
TGCGCCAGCAGCCTTGGGGGTGGACAGTCCTACGAGCAGTACTTC
CASSLGGGQSYEQYF
>TRBD1|TRBJ1-1|.|TRBV4-1
TGCGCCAGCAGCGCCGGGACAGTGAACACTGAAGCTTTCTTT
CASSAGTVNTEAFF
>TRBD1|TRBJ1-6|.|TRBV6-5
TGTGCCAGCAGGGGGACAGCCTATAATTCACCCCTCCACTTT
CASRGTAYNSPLHF
>.|TRBJ1-5|.|TRBV19
TGTGCCAGTCGCGAGTTTAGCAATCAGCCCCAGCATTTT
CASREFSNQPQHF
>.|TRBJ2-1|.|TRBV28
TGTGCCAGCAGTTTTGGCTTGTACAATGAGCAGTTCTTC
CASSFGLYNEQFF